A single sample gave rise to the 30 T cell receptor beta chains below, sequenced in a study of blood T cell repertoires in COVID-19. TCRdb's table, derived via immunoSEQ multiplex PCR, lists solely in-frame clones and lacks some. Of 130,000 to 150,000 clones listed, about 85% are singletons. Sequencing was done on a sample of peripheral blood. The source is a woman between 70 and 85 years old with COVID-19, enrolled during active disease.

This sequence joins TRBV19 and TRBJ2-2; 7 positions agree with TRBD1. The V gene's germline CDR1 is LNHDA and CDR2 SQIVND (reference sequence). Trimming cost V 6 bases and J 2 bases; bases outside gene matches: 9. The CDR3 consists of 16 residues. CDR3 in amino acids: CASRPQDRINTGELFF. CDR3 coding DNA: TGTGCCAGTAGACCTCAGGACAGGATAAACACCGGGGAGCTGTTTTTT.

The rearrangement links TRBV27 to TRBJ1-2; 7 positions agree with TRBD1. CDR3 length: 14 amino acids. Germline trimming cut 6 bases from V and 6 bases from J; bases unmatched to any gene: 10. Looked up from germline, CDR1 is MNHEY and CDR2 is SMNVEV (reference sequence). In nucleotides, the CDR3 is TGTGCCAGCAGCAGATCAGGGGGGAGCCATGGCTACACCTTC. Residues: CASSRSGGSHGYTF.

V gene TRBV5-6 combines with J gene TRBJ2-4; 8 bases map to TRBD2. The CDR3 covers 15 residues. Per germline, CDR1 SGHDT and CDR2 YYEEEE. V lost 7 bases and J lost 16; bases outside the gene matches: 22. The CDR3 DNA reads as TGTGCCAGCTCGACTCAGGGACTAGTTTTAGCAGGAGACTACTTC. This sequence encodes CASSTQGLVLAGDYF.

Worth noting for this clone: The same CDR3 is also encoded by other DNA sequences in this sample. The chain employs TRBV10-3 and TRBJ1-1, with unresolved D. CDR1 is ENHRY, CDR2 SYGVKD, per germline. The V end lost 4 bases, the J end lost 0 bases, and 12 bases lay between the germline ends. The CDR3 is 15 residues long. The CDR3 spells CAISGGGSMNTEAFF. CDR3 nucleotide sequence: TGTGCCATCAGTGGAGGCGGTTCTATGAACACTGAAGCTTTCTTT.

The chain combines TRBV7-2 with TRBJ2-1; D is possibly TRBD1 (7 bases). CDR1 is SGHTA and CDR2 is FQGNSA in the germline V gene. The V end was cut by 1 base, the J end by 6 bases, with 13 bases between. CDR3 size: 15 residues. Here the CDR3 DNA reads TGTGCCAGCAGCTTAGGTGTTCAGGGGGGCAATGAGCAGTTCTTC. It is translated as CASSLGVQGGNEQFF.

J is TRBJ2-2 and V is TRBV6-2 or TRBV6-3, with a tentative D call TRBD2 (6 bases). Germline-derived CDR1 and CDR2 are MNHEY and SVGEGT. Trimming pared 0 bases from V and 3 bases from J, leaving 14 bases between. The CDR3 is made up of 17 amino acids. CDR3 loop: CASSYSPGRGHTGELFF. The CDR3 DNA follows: TGTGCCAGCAGTTACTCCCCAGGGCGGGGTCACACCGGGGAGCTGTTTTTT.

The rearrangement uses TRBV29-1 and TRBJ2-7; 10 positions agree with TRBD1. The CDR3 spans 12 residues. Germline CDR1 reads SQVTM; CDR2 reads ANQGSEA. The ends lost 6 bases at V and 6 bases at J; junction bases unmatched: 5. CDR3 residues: CSVLTGGFEQYF. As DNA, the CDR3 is TGCAGCGTCCTGACAGGGGGCTTCGAGCAGTACTTC.

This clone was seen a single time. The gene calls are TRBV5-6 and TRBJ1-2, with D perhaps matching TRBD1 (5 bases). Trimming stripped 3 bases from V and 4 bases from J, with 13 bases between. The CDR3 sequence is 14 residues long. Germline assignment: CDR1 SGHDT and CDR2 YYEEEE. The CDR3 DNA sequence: TGTGCCAGCAGCTCGTCGGGGGAGACCTATGGCTACACCTTC. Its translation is CASSSSGETYGYTF.

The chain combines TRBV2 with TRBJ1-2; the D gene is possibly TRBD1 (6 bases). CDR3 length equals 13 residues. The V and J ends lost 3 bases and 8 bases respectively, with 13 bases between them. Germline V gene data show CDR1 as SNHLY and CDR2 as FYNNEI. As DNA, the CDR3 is TGTGCCAGCAGTGATAACAGGGAAGGCGGCTACACCTTC. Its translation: CASSDNREGGYTF.

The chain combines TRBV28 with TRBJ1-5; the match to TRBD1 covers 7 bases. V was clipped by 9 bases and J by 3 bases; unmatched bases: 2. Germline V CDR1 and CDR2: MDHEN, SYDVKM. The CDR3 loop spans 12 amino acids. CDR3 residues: CASDRVNQPQHF. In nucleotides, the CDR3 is TGTGCCAGTGACAGGGTCAATCAGCCCCAGCATTTT.

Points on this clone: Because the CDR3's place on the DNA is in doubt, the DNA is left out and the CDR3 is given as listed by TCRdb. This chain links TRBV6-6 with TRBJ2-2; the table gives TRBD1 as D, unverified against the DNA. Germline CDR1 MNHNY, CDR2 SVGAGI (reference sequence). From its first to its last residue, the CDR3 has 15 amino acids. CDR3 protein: CASILGQGNTGELFF.

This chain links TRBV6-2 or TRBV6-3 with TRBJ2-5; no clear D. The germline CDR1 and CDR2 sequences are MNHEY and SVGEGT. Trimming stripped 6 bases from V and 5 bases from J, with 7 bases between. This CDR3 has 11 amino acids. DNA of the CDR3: TGTGCCAGCAGCTCACGGGAGACCCAGTACTTC. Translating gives CASSSRETQYF.

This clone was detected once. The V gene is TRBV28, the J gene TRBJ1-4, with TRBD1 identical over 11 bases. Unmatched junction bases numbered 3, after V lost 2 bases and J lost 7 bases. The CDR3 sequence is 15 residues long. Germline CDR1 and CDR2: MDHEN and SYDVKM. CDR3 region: CASSLGDRGTEKLFF. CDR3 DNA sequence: TGTGCCAGCAGTTTAGGGGACAGGGGGACTGAAAAACTGTTTTTT.

The CDR3 reads CASSLIESSYNEQFF. CDR3 DNA sequence: TGTGCCAGCAGCTTGATAGAGAGCTCCTACAATGAGCAGTTCTTC. V is TRBV5-4 and J is TRBJ2-1; D unresolved. Germline lookup yields CDR1 SGHNT and CDR2 YYREEE (reference sequence). This CDR3 contains 15 residues. Trimming shortened V by 1 base and J by 0 bases, and 8 bases separated the two germline ends.

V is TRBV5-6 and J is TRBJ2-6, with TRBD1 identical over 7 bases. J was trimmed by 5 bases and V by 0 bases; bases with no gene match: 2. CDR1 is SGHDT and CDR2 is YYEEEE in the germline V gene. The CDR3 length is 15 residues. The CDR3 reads CASSLGQGWANVLTF. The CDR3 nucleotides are TGTGCCAGCAGCTTGGGACAGGGTTGGGCCAACGTCCTGACTTTC.

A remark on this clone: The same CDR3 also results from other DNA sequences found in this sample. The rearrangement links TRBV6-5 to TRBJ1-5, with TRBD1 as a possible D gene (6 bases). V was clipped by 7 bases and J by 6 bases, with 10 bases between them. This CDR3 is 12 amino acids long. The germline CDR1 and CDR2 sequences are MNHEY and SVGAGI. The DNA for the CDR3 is TGTGCCAGCACCCCAGGGGTTCAGCCCCAGCATTTT. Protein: CASTPGVQPQHF.

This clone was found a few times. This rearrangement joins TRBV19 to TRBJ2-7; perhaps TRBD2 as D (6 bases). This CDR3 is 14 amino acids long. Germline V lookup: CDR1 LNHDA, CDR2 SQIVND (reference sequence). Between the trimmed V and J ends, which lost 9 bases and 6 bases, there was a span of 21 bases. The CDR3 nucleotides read TGTGCCAGCCGACCCCGGCAGGGAGGAGGCGAGCAGTACTTC. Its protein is CASRPRQGGGEQYF.

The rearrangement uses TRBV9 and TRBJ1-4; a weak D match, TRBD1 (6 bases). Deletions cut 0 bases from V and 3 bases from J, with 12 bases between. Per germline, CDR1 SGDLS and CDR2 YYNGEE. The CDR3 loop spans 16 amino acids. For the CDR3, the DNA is TGTGCCAGCAGCGTAGAAACAGGGCGGCCTAATGAAAAACTGTTTTTT. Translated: CASSVETGRPNEKLFF.

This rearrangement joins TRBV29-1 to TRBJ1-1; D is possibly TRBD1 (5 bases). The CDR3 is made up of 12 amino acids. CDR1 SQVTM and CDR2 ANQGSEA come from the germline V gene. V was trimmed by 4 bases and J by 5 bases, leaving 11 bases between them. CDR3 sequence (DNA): TGCAGCGTTGTGAGGGGAGGTACTGAAGCTTTCTTT. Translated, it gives CSVVRGGTEAFF.

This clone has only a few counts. In nucleotides, the CDR3 is TGTGCCACCAGCAGGACTAGCGGGGGGGCCACGAATACGCAGTATTTT. This encodes CATSRTSGGATNTQYF. The chain employs TRBV15 and TRBJ2-3, with 14 bases identical to TRBD2. This CDR3 comprises 16 residues. Germline trimming cut 3 bases from V and 7 bases from J; bases unmatched to any gene: 6. Germline CDR1 LNHNV, CDR2 YYDKDF (reference sequence).

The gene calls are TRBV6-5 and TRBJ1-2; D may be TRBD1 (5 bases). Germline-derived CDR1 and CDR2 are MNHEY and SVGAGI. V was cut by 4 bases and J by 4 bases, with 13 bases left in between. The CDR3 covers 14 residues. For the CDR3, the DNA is TGTGCCAGCAGTTTTGCAGGGATGGGCTATGGCTACACCTTC. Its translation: CASSFAGMGYGYTF.

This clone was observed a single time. The CDR3 DNA sequence: TGTGCCTGGAGTGGGGGTGAGGGCTATGGCTACACCTTC. Amino acid sequence: CAWSGGEGYGYTF. The V and J genes are TRBV30 and TRBJ1-2; D is ambiguous. V lost 1 base, J lost 4 bases, and 10 bases lay in between. Germline CDR1 GTSNPN, CDR2 SVGIG (reference sequence). CDR3 length equals 13 residues.

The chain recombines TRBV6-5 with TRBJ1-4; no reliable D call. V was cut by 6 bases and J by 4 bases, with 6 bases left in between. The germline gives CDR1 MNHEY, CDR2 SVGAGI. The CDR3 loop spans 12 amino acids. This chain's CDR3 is CASRRLNEKLFF. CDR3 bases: TGTGCCAGCAGGAGACTTAATGAAAAACTGTTTTTT.

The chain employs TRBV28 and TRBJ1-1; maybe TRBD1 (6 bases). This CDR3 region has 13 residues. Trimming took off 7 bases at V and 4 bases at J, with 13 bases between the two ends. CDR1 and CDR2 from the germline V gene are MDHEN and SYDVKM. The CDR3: CASKGDGVTEAFF. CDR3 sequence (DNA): TGTGCCAGCAAGGGGGACGGGGTCACTGAAGCTTTCTTT.

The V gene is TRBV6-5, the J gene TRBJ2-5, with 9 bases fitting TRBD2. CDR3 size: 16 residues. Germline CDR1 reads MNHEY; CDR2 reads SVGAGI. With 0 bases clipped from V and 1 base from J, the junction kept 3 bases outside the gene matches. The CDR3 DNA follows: TGTGCCAGCAGTTACTCGATTAGCGGGGGCCAAGAGACCCAGTACTTC. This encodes CASSYSISGGQETQYF.

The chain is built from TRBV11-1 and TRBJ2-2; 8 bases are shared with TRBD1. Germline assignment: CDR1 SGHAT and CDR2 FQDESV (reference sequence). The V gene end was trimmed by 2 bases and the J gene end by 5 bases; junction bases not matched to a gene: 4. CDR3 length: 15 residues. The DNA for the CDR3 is TGTGCCAGCAGCTTAAGGCGGACAGGGACCGGGGAGCTGTTTTTT. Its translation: CASSLRRTGTGELFF. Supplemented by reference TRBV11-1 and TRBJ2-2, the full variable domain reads EAEVAQSPRYKITEKSQAVAFWCDPISGHATLYWYRQILGQGPELLVQFQDESVVDDSQLPKDRFSAERLKGVDSTLKIQPAELGDSAMYLCASSLRRTGTGELFFGEGSRLTVL.

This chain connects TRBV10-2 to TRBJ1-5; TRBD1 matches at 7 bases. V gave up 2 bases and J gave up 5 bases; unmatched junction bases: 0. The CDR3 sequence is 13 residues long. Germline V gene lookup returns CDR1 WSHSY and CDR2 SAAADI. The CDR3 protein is CASSETGDQPQHF. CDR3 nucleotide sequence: TGCGCCAGCAGTGAGACAGGGGATCAGCCCCAGCATTTT.

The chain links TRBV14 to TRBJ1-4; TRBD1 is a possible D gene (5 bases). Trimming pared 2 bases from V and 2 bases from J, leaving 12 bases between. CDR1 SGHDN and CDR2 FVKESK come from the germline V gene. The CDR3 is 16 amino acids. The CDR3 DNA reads TGTGCCAGCAGCCAAACGCGGGGACTGACTAATGAAAAACTGTTTTTT. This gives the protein CASSQTRGLTNEKLFF.

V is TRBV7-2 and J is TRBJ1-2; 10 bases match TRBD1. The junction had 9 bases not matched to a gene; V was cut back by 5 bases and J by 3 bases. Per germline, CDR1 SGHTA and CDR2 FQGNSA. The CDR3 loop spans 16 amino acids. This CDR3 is CASSERGQGVYYGYTF. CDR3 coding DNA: TGTGCCAGCAGCGAGCGAGGACAGGGGGTTTACTATGGCTACACCTTC.

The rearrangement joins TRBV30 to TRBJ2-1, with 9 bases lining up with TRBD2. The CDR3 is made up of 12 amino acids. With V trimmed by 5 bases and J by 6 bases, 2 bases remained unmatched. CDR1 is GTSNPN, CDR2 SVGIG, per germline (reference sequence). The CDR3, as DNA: TGTGCCTGGCAGGGACTAGCCAATGAGCAGTTCTTC. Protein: CAWQGLANEQFF. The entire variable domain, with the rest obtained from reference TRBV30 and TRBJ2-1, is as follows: SQTIHQWPATLVQPVGSPLSLECTVEGTSNPNLYWYRQAAGRGLQLLFYSVGIGQISSEVPQNLSASRPQDRQFILSSKKLLLSDSGFYLCAWQGLANEQFFGPGTRLTVL.